The next 14 T cell receptor beta chains were all read from a single sample in a study of post-analysis software for immune sequencing data. General study points: The five TRBV segments detected at higher frequency in patients than in controls included TRBV5-6, TRBV5-1 and TRBV20-1.

Prepared TCR beta cDNA libraries contained unique molecular identifiers. One entry per CDR3 protein results from TCRdb running MiXCR on the PCR reads. This sample has roughly 800,000 distinct CDR3 sequences; approximately 57% occur once, and the top ten carry approximately 4.3%. No antigens are known for them. The sample consisted of blood. The receptors here all came from a girl between 10 and 17 years old with multiple sclerosis.

This chain joins TRBV18 and TRBJ2-3; tentative D call: TRBD2 (5 bases). V lost 3 bases and J 2 bases, leaving 9 bases between the germline ends. Germline V CDR1 and CDR2: KGHSH, LQKENI. This CDR3 is 14 amino acids long. The CDR3 DNA reads TGTGCCAGCTCACCCGGGATGAACACAGATACGCAGTATTTT. Translation gives CASSPGMNTDTQYF.

This clonotype appeared a few times. This sequence joins TRBV10-3 and TRBJ2-4, with TRBD1 identical over 8 bases. This CDR3 is 18 amino acids long. V shed 3 bases, J shed 0 bases, and the junction held 10 bases outside the gene matches. Per the germline V gene, CDR1 is ENHRY and CDR2 is SYGVKD. CDR3 sequence: CAISEGRQGILAKNIQYF. CDR3 sequence (DNA): TGTGCCATCAGTGAAGGGAGACAGGGGATCCTAGCCAAAAACATTCAGTACTTC.

The table lists this clonotype with a few counts. The chain employs TRBV10-3 and TRBJ2-5, with D possibly TRBD2 on 6 matching bases. The end of the DNA aligns better with TRBJ2-7, so the J call may be wrong. The length of the CDR3 is 13 residues. Looked up from germline, CDR1 is ENHRY and CDR2 is SYGVKD. The CDR3 coding sequence is TGTGCCAGTTCCTCGACTAGGTCTGGCGAGCAGTACTTC. This encodes CASSSTRSGEQYF.

The gene calls are TRBV7-3 and TRBJ2-3; D is ambiguous. Trimming left V 6 bases short and J 0 bases short, with 19 bases between. This CDR3 comprises 17 residues. Germline CDR1 reads SGHTA; CDR2 reads FQGTGA. The CDR3 loop is CASSRQGALLSTDTQYF. The CDR3 DNA sequence: TGTGCCAGCAGTAGACAAGGTGCGCTATTAAGCACAGATACGCAGTATTTT. The variable domain in full, completed from reference TRBV7-3 and TRBJ2-3, reads GAGVSQTPSNKVTEKGKYVELRCDPISGHTALYWYRQSLGQGPEFLIYFQGTGAADDSGLPNDRFFAVRPEGSVSTLKIQRTERGDSAVYLCASSRQGALLSTDTQYFGPGTRLTVL.

V gene TRBV10-3 combines with J gene TRBJ2-3; 7 bases align to TRBD1. The CDR3 sequence is 15 residues long. Germline lookup yields CDR1 ENHRY and CDR2 SYGVKD. J gave up 0 bases and V 6 bases, and 6 bases lay outside the gene matches. The CDR3 protein is CAISPGQLSTDTQYF. The CDR3 DNA follows: TGTGCCATCAGCCCGGGACAGCTTAGCACAGATACGCAGTATTTT.

This clonotype occurred once. The chain uses TRBV7-9 and TRBJ2-1; tentatively, D is TRBD1 (5 bases). Germline assignment: CDR1 SEHNR and CDR2 FQNEAQ (reference sequence). V was clipped by 2 bases and J by 2 bases, with 16 bases between them. This CDR3 contains 17 residues. The CDR3 protein is CASSLIGSGITYNEQFF. CDR3 sequence (DNA): TGTGCCAGCAGCTTAATCGGGTCAGGGATAACCTACAATGAGCAGTTCTTC.

The chain uses TRBV3-1 and TRBJ2-1, with D possibly being TRBD1 or TRBD2 (5 bases each). From germline, CDR1 is LGHDT and CDR2 YNNKEL (reference sequence). The CDR3 contains 14 residues. The ends were cut back, 4 bases at V and 8 bases at J, with 15 bases in the middle. The CDR3 region is CASSRDGRFDEQFF. For the CDR3, the DNA is TGTGCCAGCAGCCGGGACGGACGCTTCGATGAGCAGTTCTTC.

This clonotype appeared a few times. J is TRBJ2-4 and V is TRBV4-1; D not certain. This CDR3 comprises 17 residues. Looked up from germline, CDR1 is MGHRA and CDR2 is YSYEKL. Trimming took off 1 base at V and 10 bases at J, with 23 bases between the two ends. DNA of the CDR3: TGCGCCAGCAGCCAAGCGTCCGGTACGTTGGTGCTTGAAATTCAGTACTTC. Its translation: CASSQASGTLVLEIQYF.

This chain uses TRBV7-8 with TRBJ2-5, with D unclear. This CDR3 has 15 amino acids. Germline V gene lookup returns CDR1 SGHVS and CDR2 FQNEAQ. V was trimmed by 1 base and J by 6 bases, leaving 15 bases between them. In DNA, the CDR3 is TGTGCCAGCAGCTTAGAGGTACGGCCCGAAAAGACCCAGTACTTC. This encodes CASSLEVRPEKTQYF. The whole variable domain, remainder taken from reference TRBV7-8 and TRBJ2-5, is GAGVSQSPRYKVAKRGQDVALRCDPISGHVSLFWYQQALGQGPEFLTYFQNEAQLDKSGLPSDRFFAERPEGSVSTLKIQRTQQEDSAVYLCASSLEVRPEKTQYFGPGTRLLVL.

The chain employs TRBV14 and TRBJ2-4; D is undetermined. The J call may be wrong; the DNA end is better matched by TRBJ2-7. Germline CDR1 reads SGHDN; CDR2 reads FVKESK. CDR3 length equals 16 residues. The CDR3, as DNA: TGTGCCAGCAGCCAAAAGGCGTCGGTAGCTTCCCACGAGCAGTACTTC. It is translated as CASSQKASVASHEQYF.

On this clonotype itself: Sequence at one end of the junction differs from germline and may be a read error. V is TRBV5-1 and J is TRBJ2-3; 13 nucleotides match TRBD2. The CDR3 spans 16 residues. Germline CDR1 is SGHRS and CDR2 is YFSETQ. The CDR3, as DNA: TGCGCCAGCAGCCAAGGGACTAGCGGGACCCCGGATACGCGGTATTTT. Protein sequence: CASSQGTSGTPDTRYF.

This clonotype has more than one count but fewer than ten. The chain employs TRBV7-6 and TRBJ2-3; weak D call: TRBD2 (5 bases). The V and J ends lost 0 bases and 3 bases respectively, with 13 bases between them. This CDR3 region has 16 residues. Germline CDR1 is SGHVS and CDR2 is FNYEAQ. The CDR3 region is CASSLARGIRTDTQYF. DNA for the CDR3: TGTGCCAGCAGCTTAGCGAGAGGGATTCGGACAGATACGCAGTATTTT.

The chain joins TRBV12-3 or TRBV12-4 to TRBJ2-7; the D gene is possibly TRBD1 (5 bases). This CDR3 has 14 residues. V lost 2 bases to trimming and J lost 2 bases, with 10 bases between them. The CDR3: CASSLRGYTYEQYF. CDR3 DNA sequence: TGTGCCAGCAGTTTAAGGGGATATACCTACGAGCAGTACTTC.

This clonotype was detected only a few times. At one boundary the junction diverges from the germline segment, which might be a read error. This sequence joins TRBV20-1 and TRBJ2-1; the D gene is possibly TRBD1 (6 bases). Germline CDR1 DFQATT, CDR2 SNEGSKA (reference sequence). The CDR3 has 13 amino acids. The CDR3 region is CGARLGQINEQFF. The CDR3, as DNA: TGCGGTGCTAGGCTCGGACAGATCAATGAGCAGTTCTTC.